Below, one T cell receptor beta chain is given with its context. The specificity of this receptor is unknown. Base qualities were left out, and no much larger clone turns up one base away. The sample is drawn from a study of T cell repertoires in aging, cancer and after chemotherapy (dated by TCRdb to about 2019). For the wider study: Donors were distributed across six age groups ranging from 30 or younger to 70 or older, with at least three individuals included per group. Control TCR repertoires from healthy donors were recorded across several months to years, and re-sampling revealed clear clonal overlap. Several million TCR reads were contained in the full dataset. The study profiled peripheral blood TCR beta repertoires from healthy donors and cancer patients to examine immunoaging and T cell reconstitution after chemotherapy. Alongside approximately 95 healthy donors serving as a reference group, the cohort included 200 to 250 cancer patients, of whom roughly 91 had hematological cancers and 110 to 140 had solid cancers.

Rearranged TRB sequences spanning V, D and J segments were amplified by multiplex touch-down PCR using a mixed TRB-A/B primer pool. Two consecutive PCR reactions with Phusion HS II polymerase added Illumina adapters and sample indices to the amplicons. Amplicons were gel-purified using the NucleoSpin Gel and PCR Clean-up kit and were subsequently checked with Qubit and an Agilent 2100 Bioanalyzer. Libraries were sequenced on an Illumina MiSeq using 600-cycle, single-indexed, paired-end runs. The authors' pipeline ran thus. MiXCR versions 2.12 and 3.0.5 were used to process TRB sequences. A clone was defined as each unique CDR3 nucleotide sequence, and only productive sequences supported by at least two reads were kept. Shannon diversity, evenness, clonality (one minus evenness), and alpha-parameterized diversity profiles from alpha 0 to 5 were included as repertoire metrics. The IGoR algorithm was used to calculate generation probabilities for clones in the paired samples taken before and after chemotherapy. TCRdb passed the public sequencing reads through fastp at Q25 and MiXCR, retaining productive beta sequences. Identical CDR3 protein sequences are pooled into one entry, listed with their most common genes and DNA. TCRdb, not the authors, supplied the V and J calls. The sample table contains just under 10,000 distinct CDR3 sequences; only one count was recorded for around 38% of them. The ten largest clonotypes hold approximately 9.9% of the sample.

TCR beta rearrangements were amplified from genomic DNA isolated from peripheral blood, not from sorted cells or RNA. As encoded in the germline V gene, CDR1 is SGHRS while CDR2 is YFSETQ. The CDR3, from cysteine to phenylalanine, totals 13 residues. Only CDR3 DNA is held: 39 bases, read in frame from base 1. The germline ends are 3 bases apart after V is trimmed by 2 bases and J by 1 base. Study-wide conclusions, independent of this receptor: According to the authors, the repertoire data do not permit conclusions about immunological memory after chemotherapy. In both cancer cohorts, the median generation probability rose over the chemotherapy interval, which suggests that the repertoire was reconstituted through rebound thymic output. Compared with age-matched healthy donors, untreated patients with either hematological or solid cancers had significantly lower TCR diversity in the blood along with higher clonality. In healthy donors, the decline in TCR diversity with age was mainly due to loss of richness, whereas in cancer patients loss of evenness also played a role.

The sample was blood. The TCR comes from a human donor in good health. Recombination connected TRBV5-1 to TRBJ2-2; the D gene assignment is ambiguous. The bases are TGCGCCAGCAGCTTCCAGAACACCGGGGAGCTGTTTTTT. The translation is CASSFQNTGELFF.